This TCR beta chain was sequenced during a study of T cell responses to AZD1222 COVID-19 vaccine. Turning to this clone: The target antigen is unknown.

Study-level points and caveats: At baseline, just 6 or 7 AZD1222 recipients tested seropositive.

The data were produced by immunoSEQ multiplex PCR, yet TCRdb's version contains in-frame clones alone and is incomplete. This repertoire shows 95,000 or so clones, nearly 90% found once; its top ten account for 2.8%. This sequence originates from an adult in good health. Sequencing used peripheral blood, obtained on day 0 of MenACWY control vaccination.

CDR3 nucleotides: TGTGCCAGTAGTATGATGGACAGGGCCTACGAGCAGTACTTC. It encodes CASSMMDRAYEQYF. The chain couples TRBV19 to TRBJ2-7, with 8 bases lining up with TRBD1. V trimming: 3 bases; J trimming: 2 bases; junction bases outside the gene matches: 3. Germline loops: CDR1 LNHDA, CDR2 SQIVND (reference sequence). The CDR3 consists of 14 residues.